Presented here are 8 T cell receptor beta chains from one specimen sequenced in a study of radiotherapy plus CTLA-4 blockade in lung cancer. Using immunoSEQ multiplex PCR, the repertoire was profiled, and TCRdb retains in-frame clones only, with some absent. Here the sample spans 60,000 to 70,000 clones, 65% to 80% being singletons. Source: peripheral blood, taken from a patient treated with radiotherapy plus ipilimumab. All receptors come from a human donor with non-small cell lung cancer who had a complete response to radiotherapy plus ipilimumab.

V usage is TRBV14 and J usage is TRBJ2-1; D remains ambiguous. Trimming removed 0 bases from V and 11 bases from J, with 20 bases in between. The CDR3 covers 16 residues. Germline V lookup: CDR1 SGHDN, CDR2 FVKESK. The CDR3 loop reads CASSQDSVSSLYQQFF. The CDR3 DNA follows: TGTGCCAGCAGCCAAGATTCGGTTAGCAGCCTCTATCAGCAGTTCTTC.

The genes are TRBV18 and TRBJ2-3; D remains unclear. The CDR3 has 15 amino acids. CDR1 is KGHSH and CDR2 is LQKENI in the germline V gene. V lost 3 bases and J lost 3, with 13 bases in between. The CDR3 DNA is TGTGCCAGCTCACCTTCCGGACGTACTACAGATACGCAGTATTTT. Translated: CASSPSGRTTDTQYF.

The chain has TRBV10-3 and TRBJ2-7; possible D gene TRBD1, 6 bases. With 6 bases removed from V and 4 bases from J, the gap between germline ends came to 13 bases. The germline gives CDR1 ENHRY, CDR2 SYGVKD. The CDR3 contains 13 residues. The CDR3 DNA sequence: TGTGCCATCAGCCAAGGACAGAAATACGAGCAGTACTTC. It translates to CAISQGQKYEQYF.

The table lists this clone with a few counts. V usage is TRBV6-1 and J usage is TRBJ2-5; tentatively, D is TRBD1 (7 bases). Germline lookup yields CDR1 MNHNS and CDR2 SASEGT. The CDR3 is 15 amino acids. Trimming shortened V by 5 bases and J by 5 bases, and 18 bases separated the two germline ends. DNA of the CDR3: TGTGCCAGCAGTCCTTTCGGGGGACAGCAGGAGACCCAGTACTTC. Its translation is CASSPFGGQQETQYF.

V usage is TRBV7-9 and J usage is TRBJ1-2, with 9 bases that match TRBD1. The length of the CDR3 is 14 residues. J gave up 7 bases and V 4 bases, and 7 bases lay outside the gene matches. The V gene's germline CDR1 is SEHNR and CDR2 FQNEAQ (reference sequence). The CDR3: CASSSDRGWVGYTF. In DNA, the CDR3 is TGTGCCAGCAGCTCCGACAGGGGGTGGGTTGGCTACACCTTC.

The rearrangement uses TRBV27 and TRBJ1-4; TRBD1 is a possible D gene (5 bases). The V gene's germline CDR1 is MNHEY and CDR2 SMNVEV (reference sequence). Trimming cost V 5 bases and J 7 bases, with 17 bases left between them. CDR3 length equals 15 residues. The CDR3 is CASSKAGTEVEKLFF. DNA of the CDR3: TGTGCCAGCAGTAAAGCCGGGACTGAAGTTGAAAAACTGTTTTTT. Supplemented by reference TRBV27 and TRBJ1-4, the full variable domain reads EAQVTQNPRYLITVTGKKLTVTCSQNMNHEYMSWYRQDPGLGLRQIYYSMNVEVTDKGDVPEGYKVSRKEKRNFPLILESPSPNQTSLYFCASSKAGTEVEKLFFGSGTQLSVL.

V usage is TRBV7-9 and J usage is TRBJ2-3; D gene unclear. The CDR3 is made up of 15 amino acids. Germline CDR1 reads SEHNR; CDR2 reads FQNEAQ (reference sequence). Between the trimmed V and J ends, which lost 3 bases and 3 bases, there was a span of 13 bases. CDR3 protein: CASSLARPPTDTQYF. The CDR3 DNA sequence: TGTGCCAGCAGCTTGGCTAGGCCCCCTACAGATACGCAGTATTTT. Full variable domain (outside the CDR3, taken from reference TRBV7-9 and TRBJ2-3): DTGVSQNPRHKITKRGQNVTFRCDPISEHNRLYWYRQTLGQGPEFLTYFQNEAQLEKSRLLSDRFSAERPKGSFSTLEIQRTEQGDSAMYLCASSLARPPTDTQYFGPGTRLTVL.

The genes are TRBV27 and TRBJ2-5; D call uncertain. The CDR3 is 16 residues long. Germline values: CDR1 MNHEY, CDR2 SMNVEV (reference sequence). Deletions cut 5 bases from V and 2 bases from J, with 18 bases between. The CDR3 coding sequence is TGTGCCAGCAGTCCCAGAGCTCGGTGGGGACAAGAGACCCAGTACTTC. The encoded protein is CASSPRARWGQETQYF.